This entry lists 9 T cell receptor beta chains sequenced from one sample in a study of cytomegalovirus exposure and HLA in healthy donors. Researchers ran the PCR with 60 Vbeta and 13 Jbeta primers. Assay: immunoSEQ multiplex PCR; the TCRdb copy retains only in-frame clones and omits some. The table lists about 190,000 clones, over 80% of them singletons. Sequenced input: PBMCs. These receptors were obtained from a man aged 45-65 years in good health and CMV-seronegative.

CDR3 sequence: CASLDREVYGYTF. In nucleotides, the CDR3 is TGTGCCAGCCTAGACAGGGAGGTCTATGGCTACACCTTC. The chain links TRBV6-1 to TRBJ1-2; TRBD1 matches at 7 bases. CDR3 length equals 13 residues. The germline V gene encodes CDR1 MNHNS and CDR2 SASEGT. V lost 8 bases, J lost 4 bases, and 7 bases stayed unmatched.

The V call is TRBV19, the J call TRBJ2-2; D possibly corresponds to TRBD1 (7 bases). Germline values: CDR1 LNHDA, CDR2 SQIVND (reference sequence). The CDR3 runs to 15 residues. V lost 3 bases to trimming and J lost 4 bases, with 12 bases between them. The chain's CDR3 is CASSIGGGSTGELFF. CDR3 in DNA: TGTGCCAGTAGTATTGGAGGGGGCAGCACCGGGGAGCTGTTTTTT.

This clone was found many times. The chain links TRBV6-5 to TRBJ2-1, with TRBD2 matching 10 bases. From germline, CDR1 is MNHEY and CDR2 SVGAGI. V shed 5 bases, J shed 5 bases, and the junction held 6 bases outside the gene matches. The CDR3 is 15 residues long. CDR3 residues: CASSLLAGAHNEQFF. The CDR3 coding sequence is TGTGCCAGCAGTCTTCTAGCGGGAGCCCACAATGAGCAGTTCTTC.

Points on this clone: At one boundary the junction diverges from the germline segment, which might be a read error. V gene TRBV7-3 combines with J gene TRBJ2-1, with TRBD2 matching over 16 bases. This CDR3 comprises 21 residues. The germline gives CDR1 SGHTA, CDR2 FQGTGA. The CDR3 coding sequence is TGTGCCAGCAGCCTAACCGGGACTAGCGGGGGGGCGACGAGGTCCTACAATGAGCAGTTCTTC. Encoded protein: CASSLTGTSGGATRSYNEQFF. The full variable domain, with the rest looked up from reference TRBV7-3 and TRBJ2-1, is GAGVSQTPSNKVTEKGKYVELRCDPISGHTALYWYRQSLGQGPEFLIYFQGTGAADDSGLPNDRFFAVRPEGSVSTLKIQRTERGDSAVYLCASSLTGTSGGATRSYNEQFFGPGTRLTVL.

The rearrangement uses TRBV6-5 and TRBJ2-7; the D gene is possibly TRBD1 (6 bases). The germline gives CDR1 MNHEY, CDR2 SVGAGI. This CDR3 has 13 residues. The V end was cut by 2 bases, the J end by 3 bases, with 8 bases between. CDR3 amino acids: CASSYARGYEQYF. As DNA, the CDR3 is TGTGCCAGCAGTTACGCCAGGGGCTACGAGCAGTACTTC.

The chain links TRBV5-6 to TRBJ1-2, with 7 bases aligning to TRBD1. V was pared by 2 bases and J by 8 bases, with 6 bases of the junction left unmatched. CDR3 length equals 13 residues. Per the germline V gene, CDR1 is SGHDT and CDR2 is YYEEEE. The CDR3 is CASSLGGAGGYTF. Here the CDR3 DNA reads TGTGCCAGCAGCTTAGGGGGCGCCGGCGGCTACACCTTC.

This sequence joins TRBV14 and TRBJ1-2; D gene ambiguous. Deletions cut 1 base from V and 0 bases from J, with 6 bases between. The germline CDR1 and CDR2 sequences are SGHDN and FVKESK. The CDR3 runs to 14 residues. The CDR3 bases are TGTGCCAGCAGCCAAGGGAGAGCTAACTATGGCTACACCTTC. Translation: CASSQGRANYGYTF. The variable domain in full, with the rest retrieved from reference TRBV14 and TRBJ1-2, is EAGVTQFPSHSVIEKGQTVTLRCDPISGHDNLYWYRRVMGKEIKFLLHFVKESKQDESGMPNNRFLAERTGGTYSTLKVQPAELEDSGVYFCASSQGRANYGYTFGSGTRLTVV.

Comments on this clone: Additional DNA sequences in this sample encode the identical CDR3. The rearrangement joins TRBV6-6 to TRBJ2-7; D gene uncertain. The germline V gene has CDR1 MNHNY and CDR2 SVGAGI (reference sequence). The CDR3 is 14 residues long. V lost 0 bases and J 0 bases, leaving 6 bases between the germline ends. The CDR3 nucleotides read TGTGCCAGCAGTTACTCCCCCAGCTCCTACGAGCAGTACTTC. Translating it yields CASSYSPSSYEQYF.

This clone was counted between two and nine times. The chain joins TRBV5-1 to TRBJ1-4, with D maybe TRBD1 (5 bases). V was clipped by 4 bases and J by 3 bases, with 10 bases between them. The CDR3 contains 14 residues. Germline CDR1 and CDR2: SGHRS and YFSETQ. CDR3 sequence reads: CASSIQASNEKLFF. CDR3 DNA sequence: TGCGCCAGCAGCATACAGGCGTCTAATGAAAAACTGTTTTTT.